The 24 T cell receptor beta chains reported below all come from one sample, sequenced in a study of T cell responses to AZD1222 COVID-19 vaccine. Here immunoSEQ multiplex PCR was the method, and the copy in TCRdb shows in-frame clones only, minus some. The top ten clones hold around a quarter of a sample with more than 95,000 clones, around 80% of them seen once. Source: peripheral blood, taken 28 days after the second AZD1222 dose. The receptors were gathered from an adult who received the AZD1222 COVID-19 vaccine.

The chain is built from TRBV7-2 and TRBJ2-1, with D unclear. CDR3 size: 11 residues. Trimming stripped 5 bases from V and 7 bases from J, with 6 bases between. CDR1 SGHTA and CDR2 FQGNSA come from the germline V gene. The CDR3 nucleotides read TGTGCCAGCAGCGTTAGAAATGAGCAGTTCTTC. Encoded protein: CASSVRNEQFF.

The CDR3 DNA follows: TGTGCCAGCAGCTCAGATCGGAAGGGACGAGACGAGCAGTTCTTC. Translated: CASSSDRKGRDEQFF. The chain recombines TRBV5-8 with TRBJ2-1, with D perhaps being TRBD1 or TRBD2 (5 bases each). Deletions cut 3 bases from V and 10 bases from J, with 20 bases between. CDR3 length: 15 amino acids. Germline V gene data show CDR1 as SGHTS and CDR2 as YDEGEE.

The chain carries TRBV15 and TRBJ1-4; 8 nucleotides agree with TRBD1. CDR1 is LNHNV, CDR2 YYDKDF, per germline (reference sequence). CDR3 size: 16 residues. Unmatched junction bases numbered 7, after V lost 1 base and J lost 6 bases. The CDR3 reads CATSRVRLQGDEKLFF. The CDR3, as DNA: TGTGCCACCAGCAGAGTACGATTACAGGGGGATGAAAAACTGTTTTTT. The variable domain in full, completed from reference TRBV15 and TRBJ1-4, reads DAMVIQNPRYQVTQFGKPVTLSCSQTLNHNVMYWYQQKSSQAPKLLFHYYDKDFNNEADTPDNFQSRRPNTSFCFLDIRSPGLGDTAMYLCATSRVRLQGDEKLFFGSGTQLSVL.

The chain links TRBV20-1 to TRBJ2-5; D not certain. The V end was cut by 3 bases, the J end by 4 bases, with 12 bases between. The germline V gene has CDR1 DFQATT and CDR2 SNEGSKA (reference sequence). The CDR3 totals 13 residues. This CDR3 is CSASSGLRETQYF. The CDR3 region has the DNA TGCAGTGCTAGTTCGGGCCTGAGAGAGACCCAGTACTTC.

The chain joins TRBV14 to TRBJ2-3; 13 bases map to TRBD2. The CDR3 has 16 residues. Germline assignment: CDR1 SGHDN and CDR2 FVKESK. The V and J ends lost 4 bases and 6 bases, in that order; junction bases with no gene match: 7. The CDR3 DNA is TGTGCCAGCAGCCTCATCGGACTAGCGGGGGCGGATACGCAGTATTTT. It specifies CASSLIGLAGADTQYF.

This clone was detected once. The CDR3: CASSPSSAENTGELFF. The DNA of the CDR3 is TGTGCCAGCAGCCCCTCCTCGGCGGAGAACACCGGGGAGCTGTTTTTT. The gene calls are TRBV7-2 and TRBJ2-2; D remains ambiguous. The length of the CDR3 is 16 residues. V lost 5 bases and J 1 base, leaving 14 bases between the germline ends. Germline V gene lookup returns CDR1 SGHTA and CDR2 FQGNSA.

This chain joins TRBV28 and TRBJ2-1; D unresolved. Germline-derived CDR1 and CDR2 are MDHEN and SYDVKM. The CDR3 runs to 16 residues. V lost 1 base, J lost 3 bases, and 13 bases lay in between. In nucleotides, the CDR3 is TGTGCCAGCAGTTTATTCGTAGGGTCTGACTACAATGAGCAGTTCTTC. Translation gives CASSLFVGSDYNEQFF.

The chain is built from TRBV2 and TRBJ2-5; D possibly uses TRBD1 or TRBD2 (5 bases each). The CDR3 runs to 13 residues. V lost 4 bases to trimming and J lost 4 bases, with 10 bases between them. CDR1 SNHLY and CDR2 FYNNEI come from the germline V gene. CDR3 protein: CASSGGTGETQYF. In DNA, the CDR3 is TGTGCCAGCAGTGGAGGGACGGGAGAGACCCAGTACTTC.

The genes are TRBV19 and TRBJ2-3; TRBD1 might be the D (5 bases). The V end lost 3 bases, the J end lost 3 bases, and 13 bases lay between the germline ends. The CDR3 has 15 amino acids. Germline CDR1 LNHDA, CDR2 SQIVND (reference sequence). The CDR3 region is CASSISRVSTDTQYF. The CDR3 DNA follows: TGTGCCAGTAGTATCTCCAGGGTGAGTACAGATACGCAGTATTTT.

The J gene is TRBJ1-2, the V gene TRBV28; D unresolved. This CDR3 spans 15 amino acids. V lost 3 bases to trimming and J lost 0 bases, with 11 bases between them. From germline, CDR1 is MDHEN and CDR2 SYDVKM. As DNA, the CDR3 is TGTGCCAGCAGTTTTTTCCAGGCGACTAACTATGGCTACACCTTC. It translates to CASSFFQATNYGYTF.

This clone was recorded only once. J is TRBJ2-5 and V is TRBV5-1, with D possibly being TRBD1 (6 bases). Deletions cut 4 bases from V and 2 bases from J, with 12 bases between. In germline, CDR1 is SGHRS, CDR2 YFSETQ. The CDR3 loop spans 14 amino acids. The CDR3 loop is CASSKRDTQETQYF. The CDR3, as DNA: TGCGCCAGCAGCAAACGGGACACACAAGAGACCCAGTACTTC. The whole variable domain, remainder taken from reference TRBV5-1 and TRBJ2-5, is KAGVTQTPRYLIKTRGQQVTLSCSPISGHRSVSWYQQTPGQGLQFLFEYFSETQRNKGNFPGRFSGRQFSNSRSEMNVSTLELGDSALYLCASSKRDTQETQYFGPGTRLLVL.

The chain is built from TRBV6-1 and TRBJ2-7; maybe TRBD1 (5 bases). This CDR3 has 15 amino acids. V lost 1 base to trimming and J lost 2 bases, with 12 bases between them. CDR1 is MNHNS, CDR2 SASEGT, per germline. This CDR3 is CASSEEGKGTYEQYF. CDR3 nucleotide sequence: TGTGCCAGCAGTGAAGAGGGGAAGGGTACCTACGAGCAGTACTTC.

V and J are TRBV10-3 and TRBJ1-5, with 11 bases identical to TRBD1. CDR1 is ENHRY, CDR2 SYGVKD, per germline. The CDR3 is 13 amino acids. V lost 10 bases to trimming and J lost 6 bases; unmatched junction nucleotides: 5. Here the CDR3 DNA reads TGTGCCACAAAGGGACAGGGGGGTCAGCCCCAGCATTTT. It codes for CATKGQGGQPQHF.

CDR3 residues: CAGGGRQPQHF. In nucleotides, the CDR3 is TGTGCCGGGGGGGGCCGGCAGCCCCAGCATTTT. The gene calls are TRBV19 and TRBJ1-5, with D perhaps TRBD1 (6 bases). This CDR3 spans 11 amino acids. V shed 11 bases and J shed 7 bases, with 12 bases lying between them. Germline CDR1 is LNHDA and CDR2 is SQIVND (reference sequence).

This clone was detected once. CDR3 amino acids: CASSPPTGGTEAFF. In DNA form, the CDR3 reads TGTGCCAGTAGTCCTCCAACAGGGGGCACTGAAGCTTTCTTT. The rearrangement uses TRBV19 and TRBJ1-1; 8 bases are a match to TRBD1. The germline V gene encodes CDR1 LNHDA and CDR2 SQIVND (reference sequence). V dropped 5 bases and J dropped 4; count of bases not matched to a gene: 6. This CDR3 is 14 amino acids long.

This clone was detected ten times or more. This rearrangement joins TRBV5-1 to TRBJ2-2, with 10 bases fitting TRBD1. V trimming: 5 bases; J trimming: 6 bases; junction bases outside the gene matches: 7. Germline assignment: CDR1 SGHRS and CDR2 YFSETQ. This CDR3 has 15 residues. Written as DNA, the CDR3 is TGCGCCAGCAGGAAGACAGGGGGCGCTTCCGGGGAGCTGTTTTTT. Residues: CASRKTGGASGELFF.

The chain couples TRBV29-1 to TRBJ2-3, with a possible D match to TRBD2 (5 bases). The CDR3 extends over 10 amino acids. The germline V gene encodes CDR1 SQVTM and CDR2 ANQGSEA. V shed 5 bases and J shed 7 bases, with 7 bases lying between them. The chain's CDR3 is CSVWENTQYF. The CDR3 nucleotides read TGCAGCGTTTGGGAGAATACGCAGTATTTT.

The chain joins TRBV18 to TRBJ1-1, with a possible D match to TRBD1 (5 bases). From germline, CDR1 is KGHSH and CDR2 LQKENI. The CDR3 is 15 amino acids. V lost 0 bases to trimming and J lost 6 bases, with 14 bases between them. The CDR3: CASSPPEGSIAEAFF. CDR3 DNA: TGTGCCAGCTCACCACCGGAGGGGAGTATAGCTGAAGCTTTCTTT.

V is TRBV7-2 and J is TRBJ1-3; 7 positions agree with TRBD1. The germline V gene encodes CDR1 SGHTA and CDR2 FQGNSA. CDR3 length equals 16 residues. The V segment lost 1 base and the J segment 2 bases; nucleotides outside the gene matches: 5. The CDR3 here is CASSLGGQRAGNTIYF. The DNA for the CDR3 is TGTGCCAGCAGCTTAGGGGGACAGCGTGCTGGAAACACCATATATTTT.

The chain is built from TRBV28 and TRBJ1-1; TRBD1 is a possible D gene (6 bases). This CDR3 has 13 residues. Trimming pared 3 bases from V and 3 bases from J, leaving 8 bases between. Per germline, CDR1 MDHEN and CDR2 SYDVKM. In DNA, the CDR3 is TGTGCCAGCAGTTTCGAGGGGGACACTGAAGCTTTCTTT. It codes for CASSFEGDTEAFF.

The chain employs TRBV27 and TRBJ1-4, with D unclear. V was pared by 6 bases and J by 4 bases, with 9 bases between. This CDR3 is built from 13 residues. Germline-derived CDR1 and CDR2 are MNHEY and SMNVEV (reference sequence). The CDR3 DNA reads as TGTGCCAGCAGCCCGGGTGTTAATGAAAAACTGTTTTTT. Its protein is CASSPGVNEKLFF. Full variable domain (outside the CDR3, taken from reference TRBV27 and TRBJ1-4): EAQVTQNPRYLITVTGKKLTVTCSQNMNHEYMSWYRQDPGLGLRQIYYSMNVEVTDKGDVPEGYKVSRKEKRNFPLILESPSPNQTSLYFCASSPGVNEKLFFGSGTQLSVL.

This chain uses TRBV27 with TRBJ1-5; perhaps TRBD1 as D (5 bases). V was shortened by 5 bases and J by 2 bases, with 10 bases between the two germline ends. The germline V gene encodes CDR1 MNHEY and CDR2 SMNVEV (reference sequence). There are 14 residues in the CDR3. CDR3 DNA sequence: TGTGCCAGCAGTCCCTGGGACGGCAATCAGCCCCAGCATTTT. It translates to CASSPWDGNQPQHF.

The gene calls are TRBV5-1 and TRBJ1-1, with TRBD1 as a possible D gene (5 bases). V shed 0 bases and J shed 9 bases, with 18 bases lying between them. The CDR3 runs to 15 residues. CDR1 and CDR2 (germline): SGHRS, YFSETQ. The CDR3 region is CASSLDLKSGGKAFF. Here the CDR3 DNA reads TGCGCCAGCAGCTTGGATCTAAAATCTGGGGGGAAAGCTTTCTTT.

The rearrangement joins TRBV27 to TRBJ1-2, with D possibly matching TRBD1 (5 bases). The length of the CDR3 is 13 residues. The ends were cut back, 3 bases at V and 6 bases at J, with 11 bases in the middle. Germline CDR1 reads MNHEY; CDR2 reads SMNVEV (reference sequence). DNA of the CDR3: TGTGCCAGCAGTTTTTCAGGGTTTGATGGCTACACCTTC. It codes for CASSFSGFDGYTF.